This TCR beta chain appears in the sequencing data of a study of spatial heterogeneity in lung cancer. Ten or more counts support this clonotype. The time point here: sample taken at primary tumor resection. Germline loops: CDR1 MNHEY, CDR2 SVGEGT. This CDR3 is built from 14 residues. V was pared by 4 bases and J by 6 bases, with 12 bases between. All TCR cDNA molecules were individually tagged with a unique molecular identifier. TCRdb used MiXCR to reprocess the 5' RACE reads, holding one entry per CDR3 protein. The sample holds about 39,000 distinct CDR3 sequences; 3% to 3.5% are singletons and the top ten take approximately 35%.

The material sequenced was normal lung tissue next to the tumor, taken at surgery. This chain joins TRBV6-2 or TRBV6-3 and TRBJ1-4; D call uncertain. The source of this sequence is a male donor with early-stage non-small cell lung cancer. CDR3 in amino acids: CASSSTGGDEKLFF. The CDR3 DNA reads TGTGCCAGCAGTTCAACTGGCGGGGATGAAAAACTGTTTTTT.